The clone carrying this T cell receptor beta chain was observed many times. Germline lookup yields CDR1 SGHTA and CDR2 FQGNSA. Trimming removed 1 base at V and 3 bases at J, with 7 bases between. This CDR3 comprises 13 residues. The data belong to a study of CD8 T cells in ankylosing spondylitis. MiXCR, applied by TCRdb to the 5' RACE reads, yields one record per CDR3 protein. The sample contains about 220,000 distinct CDR3 sequences, 25% to 30% of which appear only once. This chain joins TRBV7-2 and TRBJ2-7; D not resolved. Sequences were obtained from blood, either unsorted or a sorted T cell fraction (not recorded which). This clonotype originated in a male donor with ankylosing spondylitis or in good health (not recorded which). CDR3 region: CASSLEAVYEQYF. CDR3 DNA: TGTGCCAGCAGCTTAGAGGCAGTCTACGAGCAGTACTTC.